The 24 T cell receptor beta chains reported below all come from one sample, sequenced in a study of response to subunit inactivated influenza vaccine. Using its own MiXCR run on the RT-PCR reads, TCRdb lists one record per CDR3 protein. Seen here are some 190,000 distinct CDR3 sequences, around 14% observed once, and the top ten hold about 26%. This sample comprised CD8+ T cells sorted from PBMCs, obtained around 5 days after vaccination. All receptors come from a man aged 45-65 years who received an inactivated influenza vaccine.

This clonotype has just a few counts. The chain has TRBV4-3 and TRBJ1-2, with D perhaps matching TRBD1 (5 bases). This CDR3 is built from 16 residues. Looked up from germline, CDR1 is LGHNA and CDR2 is YSLEER. With 0 bases removed from V and 8 bases from J, the gap between germline ends came to 19 bases. CDR3 nucleotides: TGCGCCAGCAGCCAAGATTTCGGGAACACGGGGGGAGGCTACACCTTC. Its translation is CASSQDFGNTGGGYTF.

The V gene is TRBV12-3 or TRBV12-4, the J gene TRBJ1-1; D is ambiguous. Deletions cut 6 bases from V and 3 bases from J, with 14 bases between. CDR3 size: 14 residues. This CDR3 reads CASRPTTVDTEAFF. CDR3 bases: TGTGCCAGCAGACCGACCACAGTAGACACTGAAGCTTTCTTT.

The chain couples TRBV29-1 to TRBJ2-3, with 9 nucleotides matching TRBD2. Germline V gene data show CDR1 as SQVTM and CDR2 as ANQGSEA. The CDR3 has 19 amino acids. V shed 3 bases and J 0 bases; nucleotides not matched to a gene: 16. Written as DNA, the CDR3 is TGCAGCGTTGAGGTCGCTAGCGGGAATGTGAGGGCTAGCACAGATACGCAGTATTTT. Residues: CSVEVASGNVRASTDTQYF.

This clonotype was recorded at least ten times. This chain links TRBV4-1 with TRBJ2-5; D possibly corresponds to TRBD1 (6 bases). The V end was cut by 3 bases, the J end by 3 bases, with 14 bases between. Germline V gives CDR1 MGHRA, CDR2 YSYEKL. CDR3 length equals 15 residues. CDR3 loop: CASSHVGAGEETQYF. CDR3 bases: TGCGCCAGCAGCCACGTCGGGGCAGGGGAAGAGACCCAGTACTTC.

The chain has TRBV7-8 and TRBJ1-1; D remains ambiguous. The CDR3 is made up of 14 amino acids. V shed 2 bases and J shed 1 base, with 8 bases lying between them. The germline V gene encodes CDR1 SGHVS and CDR2 FQNEAQ. CDR3 in DNA: TGTGCCAGCAGCTTATGGCGATCGAACACTGAAGCTTTCTTT. Translation: CASSLWRSNTEAFF.

This rearrangement joins TRBV18 to TRBJ2-7; D perhaps matches TRBD2 (5 bases). Trimming stripped 4 bases from V and 2 bases from J, with 9 bases between. The CDR3 sequence is 13 residues long. CDR1 and CDR2 (germline): KGHSH, LQKENI. The CDR3 loop is CASSRAGTYEQYF. The DNA for the CDR3 is TGTGCCAGCTCACGAGCCGGGACCTACGAGCAGTACTTC.

This chain connects TRBV15 to TRBJ2-4; D gene uncertain. Germline V gene data show CDR1 as LNHNV and CDR2 as YYDKDF (reference sequence). The CDR3 is 16 amino acids. Trimming took 0 bases from V and 0 from J, leaving 9 bases between them. The CDR3 loop is CATSRDRATAKNIQYF. The CDR3 nucleotides are TGTGCCACCAGCAGAGATCGGGCTACAGCCAAAAACATTCAGTACTTC. The full variable domain, completed using reference TRBV15 and TRBJ2-4, is DAMVIQNPRYQVTQFGKPVTLSCSQTLNHNVMYWYQQKSSQAPKLLFHYYDKDFNNEADTPDNFQSRRPNTSFCFLDIRSPGLGDTAMYLCATSRDRATAKNIQYFGAGTRLSVL.

This clonotype came up many times. The rearrangement uses TRBV12-3 or TRBV12-4 and TRBJ2-5, with D perhaps matching TRBD1 (6 bases). V lost 6 bases and J 2 bases, leaving 19 bases between the germline ends. The CDR3 consists of 16 residues. CDR3 amino acids: CASRGPGVGSQETQYF. The CDR3 DNA reads TGTGCCAGCAGGGGACCAGGGGTCGGCTCGCAAGAGACCCAGTACTTC.

The genes are TRBV27 and TRBJ2-7, with 8 bases fitting TRBD1. The CDR3 runs to 16 residues. Germline V CDR1 and CDR2: MNHEY, SMNVEV (reference sequence). The V segment lost 3 bases and the J segment 5 bases; nucleotides outside the gene matches: 12. This CDR3 reads CASSFVVGTGVHEQYF. In DNA, the CDR3 is TGTGCCAGCAGTTTTGTTGTCGGGACAGGAGTTCACGAGCAGTACTTC.

This clonotype was detected only a few times. This chain uses TRBV6-1 with TRBJ1-6, with 7 bases identical to TRBD1. The V segment lost 6 bases and the J segment 0 bases; nucleotides outside the gene matches: 11. The CDR3 is 18 amino acids. From germline, CDR1 is MNHNS and CDR2 SASEGT. CDR3 DNA: TGTGCCAGCAGCCTTAGCGACAGGGCGAGCTCCTATAATTCACCCCTCCACTTT. Protein product: CASSLSDRASSYNSPLHF.

V is TRBV11-2 and J is TRBJ2-3; D gene uncertain. Trimming shortened V by 0 bases and J by 5 bases, and 12 bases separated the two germline ends. Looked up from germline, CDR1 is SGHAT and CDR2 is FQNNGV. The CDR3 is 15 amino acids. In nucleotides, the CDR3 is TGTGCCAGCAGCTTAGAATCAAGGTTGGGAGATACGCAGTATTTT. This codes for CASSLESRLGDTQYF.

Only a few counts were recorded for this clonotype. This chain links TRBV18 with TRBJ2-2; perhaps TRBD1 as D (6 bases). Per germline, CDR1 KGHSH and CDR2 LQKENI. The CDR3 contains 17 residues. The V gene lost 5 bases and the J gene lost 0 bases, with 16 bases spanning the gap. The CDR3 nucleotides are TGTGCCAGCTCAGCTACCCCAGGGGTCGCGAACACCGGGGAGCTGTTTTTT. It is translated as CASSATPGVANTGELFF. Combining the CDR3 with reference TRBV18 and TRBJ2-2 gives the whole variable domain NAGVMQNPRHLVRRRGQEARLRCSPMKGHSHVYWYRQLPEEGLKFMVYLQKENIIDESGMPKERFSAEFPKEGPSILRIQQVVRGDSAAYFCASSATPGVANTGELFFGEGSRLTVL.

The chain has TRBV6-1 and TRBJ2-7, with 8 bases matching TRBD2. V trimming: 6 bases; J trimming: 3 bases; junction bases outside the gene matches: 13. The CDR3 sequence is 16 residues long. Germline-derived CDR1 and CDR2 are MNHNS and SASEGT. The CDR3 sequence: CASSPVSSRGVYEQYF. CDR3 nucleotide sequence: TGTGCCAGCAGCCCCGTTTCTTCGCGGGGGGTCTACGAGCAGTACTTC.

V is TRBV29-1 and J is TRBJ2-1; 7 bases align to TRBD1. V lost 7 bases, J lost 7 bases, and 13 bases stayed unmatched. The length of the CDR3 is 14 residues. Germline V CDR1 and CDR2: SQVTM, ANQGSEA. The CDR3 protein is CSATRQGTRNEQFF. In nucleotides, the CDR3 is TGCAGCGCTACACGACAGGGAACGCGGAATGAGCAGTTCTTC.

This clonotype appeared many times. The genes are TRBV6-5 and TRBJ1-5, with 7 bases lining up with TRBD1. With 2 bases clipped from V and 3 bases from J, the junction kept 1 base outside the gene matches. The CDR3 has 14 residues. Germline V gene data show CDR1 as MNHEY and CDR2 as SVGAGI. The CDR3 bases are TGTGCCAGCAGTTACAGGGGGCCCAATCAGCCCCAGCATTTT. This sequence encodes CASSYRGPNQPQHF.

This chain uses TRBV27 with TRBJ2-1, with TRBD2 matching 7 bases. Germline CDR1 is MNHEY and CDR2 is SMNVEV (reference sequence). Trimming took 0 bases from V and 0 from J; bases not matched to a gene: 2. The CDR3 contains 16 residues. The CDR3 loop is CASSLSGGSSYNEQFF. As DNA, the CDR3 is TGTGCCAGCAGTTTATCGGGCGGGAGCTCCTACAATGAGCAGTTCTTC.

This clonotype was seen repeatedly, ten times or more. The V gene is TRBV14, the J gene TRBJ1-6; TRBD1 is a possible D gene (5 bases). This CDR3 is built from 17 residues. Trimming took off 3 bases at V and 4 bases at J, with 16 bases between the two ends. Germline CDR1 is SGHDN and CDR2 is FVKESK. The CDR3 DNA sequence: TGTGCCAGCAGCCAGGACGGGGCCAACTTTTATAATTCACCCCTCCACTTT. It is translated as CASSQDGANFYNSPLHF. Drawing the rest from reference TRBV14 and TRBJ1-6, the complete variable domain is EAGVTQFPSHSVIEKGQTVTLRCDPISGHDNLYWYRRVMGKEIKFLLHFVKESKQDESGMPNNRFLAERTGGTYSTLKVQPAELEDSGVYFCASSQDGANFYNSPLHFGNGTRLTVT.

This chain joins TRBV7-9 and TRBJ2-2; TRBD2 aligns across 7 bases. Germline V gene lookup returns CDR1 SEHNR and CDR2 FQNEAQ (reference sequence). The CDR3 sequence is 16 residues long. V shed 3 bases, J shed 6 bases, and the junction held 10 bases outside the gene matches. The CDR3 spells CASSFPIGGSAGELFF. The CDR3 bases are TGTGCCAGCAGCTTCCCCATTGGCGGGAGCGCCGGGGAGCTGTTTTTT.

The chain carries TRBV11-1 and TRBJ2-3; 10 bases are a match to TRBD1. Germline CDR1 reads SGHAT; CDR2 reads FQDESV (reference sequence). The CDR3 is 17 residues long. V was clipped by 4 bases and J by 4 bases; unmatched bases: 11. The CDR3 loop is CASSSDRDRGPPDTQYF. The CDR3 bases are TGTGCCAGCAGCTCGGACCGGGACAGGGGTCCCCCAGATACGCAGTATTTT.

This clonotype was counted at least ten times. This sequence joins TRBV7-9 and TRBJ1-1; 8 bases map to TRBD1. V was pared by 4 bases and J by 4 bases, with 5 bases of the junction left unmatched. The CDR3 runs to 14 residues. Germline V gene lookup returns CDR1 SEHNR and CDR2 FQNEAQ (reference sequence). The CDR3 DNA reads TGTGCCAGCAGCTCCGGGACAGGAACCACTGAAGCTTTCTTT. It translates to CASSSGTGTTEAFF.

The V gene is TRBV9, the J gene TRBJ2-7; perhaps TRBD1 as D (6 bases). CDR3 length equals 15 residues. Per the germline V gene, CDR1 is SGDLS and CDR2 is YYNGEE. The ends were cut back, 3 bases at V and 0 bases at J, with 13 bases in the middle. CDR3 region: CASSAGQTISYEQYF. The DNA for the CDR3 is TGTGCCAGCAGCGCCGGACAGACCATCTCCTACGAGCAGTACTTC.

This clonotype was seen many times. The rearrangement joins TRBV12-3 or TRBV12-4 to TRBJ1-6, with D possibly matching TRBD1 (5 bases). The CDR3 has 15 residues. V was cut by 3 bases and J by 7 bases, with 13 bases left in between. This CDR3 reads CASSLSGAENSPLHF. Here the CDR3 DNA reads TGTGCCAGCAGTTTGTCCGGGGCAGAGAATTCACCCCTCCACTTT.

This chain joins TRBV4-2 and TRBJ2-1, with D maybe TRBD1 (5 bases). This CDR3 is built from 16 residues. Germline CDR1 LGHNA, CDR2 YNFKEQ. V lost 1 base to trimming and J lost 0 bases, with 10 bases between them. The CDR3 here is CASSQVDKGSYNEQFF. Here the CDR3 DNA reads TGTGCCAGCAGCCAAGTGGACAAAGGCTCCTACAATGAGCAGTTCTTC.

V gene TRBV27 combines with J gene TRBJ2-1; TRBD2 aligns across 7 bases. CDR3 length equals 18 residues. The V and J ends lost 5 bases and 0 bases, in that order; junction bases with no gene match: 13. Germline CDR1 is MNHEY and CDR2 is SMNVEV (reference sequence). The CDR3 protein is CASSPRGEAGYSYNEQFF. The CDR3 region has the DNA TGTGCCAGCAGTCCCCGGGGGGAAGCGGGGTACTCCTACAATGAGCAGTTCTTC.